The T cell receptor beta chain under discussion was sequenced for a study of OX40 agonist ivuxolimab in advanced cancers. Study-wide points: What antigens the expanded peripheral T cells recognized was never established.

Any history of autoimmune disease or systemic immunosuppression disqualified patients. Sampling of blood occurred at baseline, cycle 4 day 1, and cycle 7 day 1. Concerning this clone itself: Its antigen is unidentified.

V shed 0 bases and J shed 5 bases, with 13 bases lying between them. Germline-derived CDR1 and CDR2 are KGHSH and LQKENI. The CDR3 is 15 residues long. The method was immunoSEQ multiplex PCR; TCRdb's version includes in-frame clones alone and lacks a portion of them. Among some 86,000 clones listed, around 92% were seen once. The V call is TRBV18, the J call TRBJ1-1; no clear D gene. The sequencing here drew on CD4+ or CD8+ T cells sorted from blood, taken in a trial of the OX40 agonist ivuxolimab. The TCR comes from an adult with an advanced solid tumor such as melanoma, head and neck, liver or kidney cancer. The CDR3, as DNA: TGTGCCAGCTCACCACCGTCGAGGTTGGGAACTGAAGCTTTCTTT. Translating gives CASSPPSRLGTEAFF.